Listed below are T cell receptor beta chains from one sample, sequenced in a study of blood T cell repertoires in COVID-19. Sequencing was performed with immunoSEQ multiplex PCR; in TCRdb, only in-frame clones are kept and a portion is missing. There are 100,000 to 140,000 clones in the sample; more than 70% occur only once, and approximately 4.3% lies in the top ten. The specimen was peripheral blood. These TCRs come from a man aged 65 to 79 with acute or convalescent COVID-19. CDR3s include the opening cysteine and the closing phenylalanine or tryptophan.

j_call: TRBJ1-2; v_call: TRBV19; cdr3_aa: CASSMGATTDRYTF
j_call: TRBJ1-4; v_call: TRBV18; cdr3_aa: CASSPPLYEGLFF
j_call: TRBJ2-1; v_call: TRBV18; cdr3_aa: CASSLQGGYNEQFF
j_call: TRBJ2-7; v_call: TRBV2; cdr3_aa: CASSEAREGEQYF
j_call: TRBJ1-6; v_call: TRBV25-1; cdr3_aa: CASRENSASSSNSPLHF
j_call: TRBJ2-7; v_call: TRBV5-6; cdr3_aa: CASSLVPGTEQYF
j_call: TRBJ2-3; v_call: TRBV14; cdr3_aa: CASSPRKSTDTQYF
j_call: TRBJ1-6; v_call: TRBV4-1; cdr3_aa: CASSQGVVQGSYNSPLHF
j_call: TRBJ1-6; v_call: TRBV9; cdr3_aa: CASSVSGGSNSPLHF
j_call: TRBJ1-2; v_call: TRBV11-2; cdr3_aa: CASSLDTGNYGYTF
j_call: TRBJ2-6; v_call: TRBV9; cdr3_aa: CASSSNLGGGGGANVLTF
j_call: TRBJ2-3; v_call: TRBV11-2; cdr3_aa: CASIWGSGGWADTQYF
j_call: TRBJ2-2; v_call: TRBV5-1; cdr3_aa: CASSLYSSNTGELFF
j_call: TRBJ1-5; v_call: TRBV7-9; cdr3_aa: CASSLSTGVRGNQPQHF
j_call: TRBJ2-7; v_call: TRBV19; cdr3_aa: CASSVRSGGAVGEQYF
j_call: TRBJ1-4; v_call: TRBV18; cdr3_aa: CASIPGQGGFMDEKLFF
j_call: TRBJ1-3; v_call: TRBV7-9; cdr3_aa: CASSLGGRTVGNTIYF
j_call: TRBJ2-7; v_call: TRBV6-6; cdr3_aa: CASSYSRGSTYEQYF
j_call: TRBJ1-2; v_call: TRBV5-3; cdr3_aa: CARSIRYGYTF
j_call: TRBJ1-6; v_call: TRBV6-5; cdr3_aa: CASSSSYNSPLHF
j_call: TRBJ2-1; v_call: TRBV19; cdr3_aa: CASSIPAGVYNEQFF
j_call: TRBJ2-5; v_call: TRBV10-1; cdr3_aa: CASRGQGEETQYF
j_call: TRBJ2-3; v_call: TRBV7-2; cdr3_aa: CASSSTSGGVTDTQYF
j_call: TRBJ1-6; v_call: TRBV21-1; cdr3_aa: CASSKVGSPLHF
j_call: TRBJ2-5; v_call: TRBV24-1; cdr3_aa: CATSDSTGGGTQYF
j_call: TRBJ2-7; v_call: TRBV10-3; cdr3_aa: CATRDDSYEQYF
j_call: TRBJ2-3; v_call: TRBV5-5; cdr3_aa: CASSPGTLGPDTQYF
j_call: TRBJ1-2; v_call: TRBV7-9; cdr3_aa: CASSDGTANYGYTF
j_call: TRBJ2-2; v_call: TRBV4-3; cdr3_aa: CASSQAGGPNTGELFF
j_call: TRBJ1-2; v_call: TRBV6-5; cdr3_aa: CASKLLGDYGYTF
j_call: TRBJ2-2; v_call: TRBV5-6; cdr3_aa: CASSLAAGGRAGELFF
j_call: TRBJ2-2; v_call: TRBV5-1; cdr3_aa: CASSLPVPGTGELFF
j_call: TRBJ2-5; v_call: TRBV5-1; cdr3_aa: CASSLDRGFETQYF
j_call: TRBJ2-5; v_call: TRBV11-2; cdr3_aa: CASSFASVDQETQYF
j_call: TRBJ1-6; v_call: TRBV7-2; cdr3_aa: CASSLGQLRLHF
j_call: TRBJ1-5; v_call: TRBV19; cdr3_aa: CASSTTGNSNQPQHF
j_call: TRBJ1-2; v_call: TRBV19; cdr3_aa: CASSIEGTGPYYSYTF
j_call: TRBJ2-2; v_call: TRBV18; cdr3_aa: CASSPEVSNTGELFF
j_call: TRBJ2-1; v_call: TRBV4-2; cdr3_aa: CASSQAGTGNEQFF
j_call: TRBJ2-5; v_call: TRBV18; cdr3_aa: CASSPGTQETQYF
j_call: TRBJ1-4; v_call: TRBV5-1; cdr3_aa: CASSLTKTGGMSLTNEKLFF
j_call: TRBJ2-7; v_call: TRBV7-6; cdr3_aa: CASSFTGGGNYEQYF
j_call: TRBJ1-3; v_call: TRBV18; cdr3_aa: CASSPRTGERNSGNTIYF
j_call: TRBJ1-1; v_call: TRBV18; cdr3_aa: CASSPPALDRAEAFF
j_call: TRBJ1-5; v_call: TRBV13; cdr3_aa: CASSLTQGQGTGHQPQHF
j_call: TRBJ1-2; v_call: TRBV6-5; cdr3_aa: CASSYSTGETNYGYTF
j_call: TRBJ1-5; v_call: TRBV19; cdr3_aa: CASSIAGGNSNQPQHF
j_call: TRBJ1-1; v_call: TRBV19; cdr3_aa: CASSIQGQRTEAFF
j_call: TRBJ2-2; v_call: TRBV11-2; cdr3_aa: CASSPTPGGIGELFF
j_call: TRBJ1-5; v_call: TRBV7-9; cdr3_aa: CASSLDRGLNQPQHF